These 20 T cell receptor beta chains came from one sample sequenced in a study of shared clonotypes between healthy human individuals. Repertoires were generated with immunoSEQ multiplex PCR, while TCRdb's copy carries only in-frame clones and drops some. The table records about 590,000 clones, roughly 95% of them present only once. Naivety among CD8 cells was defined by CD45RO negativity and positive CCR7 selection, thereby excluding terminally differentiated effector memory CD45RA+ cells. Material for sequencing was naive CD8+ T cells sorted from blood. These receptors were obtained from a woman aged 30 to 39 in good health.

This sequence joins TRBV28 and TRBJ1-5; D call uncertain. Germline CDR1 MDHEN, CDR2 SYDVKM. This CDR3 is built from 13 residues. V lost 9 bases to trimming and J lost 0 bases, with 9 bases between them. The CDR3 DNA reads TGTGCCAGTAGAGATTATAGCAATCAGCCCCAGCATTTT. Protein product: CASRDYSNQPQHF.

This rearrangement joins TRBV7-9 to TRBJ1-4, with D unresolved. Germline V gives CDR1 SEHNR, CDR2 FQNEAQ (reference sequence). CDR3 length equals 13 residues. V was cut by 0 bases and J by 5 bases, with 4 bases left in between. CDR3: CASSLAVNEKLFF. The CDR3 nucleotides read TGTGCCAGCAGCTTAGCAGTGAATGAAAAACTGTTTTTT.

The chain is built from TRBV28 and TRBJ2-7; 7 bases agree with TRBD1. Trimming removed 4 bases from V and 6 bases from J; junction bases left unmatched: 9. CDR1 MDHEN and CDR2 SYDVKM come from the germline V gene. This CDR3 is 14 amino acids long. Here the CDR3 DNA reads TGTGCCAGCAGTTCACACAGGGGTTCTTTCGAGCAGTACTTC. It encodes CASSSHRGSFEQYF.

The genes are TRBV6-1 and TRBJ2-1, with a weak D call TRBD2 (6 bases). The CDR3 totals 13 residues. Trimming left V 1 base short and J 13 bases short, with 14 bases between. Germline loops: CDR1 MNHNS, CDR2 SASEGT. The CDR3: CASSEVVGTLQFF. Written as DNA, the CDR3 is TGTGCCAGCAGTGAAGTAGTGGGGACTTTACAGTTCTTC.

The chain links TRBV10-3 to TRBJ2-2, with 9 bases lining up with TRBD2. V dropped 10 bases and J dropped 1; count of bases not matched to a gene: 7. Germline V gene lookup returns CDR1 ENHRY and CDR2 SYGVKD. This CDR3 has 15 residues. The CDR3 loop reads CATLPTSGNTGELFF. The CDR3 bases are TGTGCCACCCTTCCGACTAGCGGGAACACCGGGGAGCTGTTTTTT.

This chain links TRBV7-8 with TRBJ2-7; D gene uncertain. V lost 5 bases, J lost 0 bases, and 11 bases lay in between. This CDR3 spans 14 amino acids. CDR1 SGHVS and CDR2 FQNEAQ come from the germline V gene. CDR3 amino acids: CASSPLTRSYEQYF. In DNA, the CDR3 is TGTGCCAGCAGCCCCCTCACCCGCTCCTACGAGCAGTACTTC.

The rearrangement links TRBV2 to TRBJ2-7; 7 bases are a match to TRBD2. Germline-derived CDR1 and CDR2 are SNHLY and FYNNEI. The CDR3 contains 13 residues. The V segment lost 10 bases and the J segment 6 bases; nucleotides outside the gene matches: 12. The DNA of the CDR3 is TGTGCCACCGCCCCGATCGGCGGGGGCGAGCAGTACTTC. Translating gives CATAPIGGGEQYF.

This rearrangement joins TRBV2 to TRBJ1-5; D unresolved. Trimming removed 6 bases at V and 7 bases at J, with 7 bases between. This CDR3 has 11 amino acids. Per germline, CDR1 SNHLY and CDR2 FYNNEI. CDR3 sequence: CASSRGQPQHF. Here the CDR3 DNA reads TGTGCCAGCAGCCGTGGACAGCCCCAGCATTTT.

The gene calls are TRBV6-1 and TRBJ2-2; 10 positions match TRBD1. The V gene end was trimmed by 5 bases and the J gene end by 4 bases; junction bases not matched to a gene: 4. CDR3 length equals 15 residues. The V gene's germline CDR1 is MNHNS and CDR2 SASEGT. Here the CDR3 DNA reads TGTGCCAGCAGTCCCGGGACAGGGGCCACCGGGGAGCTGTTTTTT. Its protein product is CASSPGTGATGELFF.

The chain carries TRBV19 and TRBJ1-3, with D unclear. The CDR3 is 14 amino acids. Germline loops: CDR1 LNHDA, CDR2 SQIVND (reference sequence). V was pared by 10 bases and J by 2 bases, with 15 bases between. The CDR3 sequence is CATRYKEAGNTIYF. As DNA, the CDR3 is TGTGCCACCCGATACAAGGAAGCTGGAAACACCATATATTTT.

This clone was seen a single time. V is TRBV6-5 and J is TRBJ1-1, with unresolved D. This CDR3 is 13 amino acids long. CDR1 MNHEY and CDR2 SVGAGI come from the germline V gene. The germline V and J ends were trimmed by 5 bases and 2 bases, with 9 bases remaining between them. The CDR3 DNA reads TGTGCCAGCAGTCTTCGGTTCAACACTGAAGCTTTCTTT. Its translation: CASSLRFNTEAFF.

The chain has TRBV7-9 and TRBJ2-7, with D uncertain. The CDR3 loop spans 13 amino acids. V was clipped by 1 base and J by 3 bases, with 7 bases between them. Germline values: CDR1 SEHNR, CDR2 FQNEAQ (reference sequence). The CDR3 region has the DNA TGTGCCAGCAGCTTAGTCTTCGACTACGAGCAGTACTTC. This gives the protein CASSLVFDYEQYF.

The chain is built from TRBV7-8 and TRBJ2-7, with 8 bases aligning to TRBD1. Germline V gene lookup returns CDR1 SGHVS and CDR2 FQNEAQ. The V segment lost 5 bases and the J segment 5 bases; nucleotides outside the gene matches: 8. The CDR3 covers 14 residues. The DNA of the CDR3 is TGTGCCAGCAGCCCCAATCAGGGGGCTGACGAGCAGTACTTC. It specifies CASSPNQGADEQYF.

CDR3 protein: CASSLRVHQGIGYGYTF. The CDR3 DNA sequence: TGTGCCAGCAGTCTACGTGTGCATCAAGGGATAGGGTATGGCTACACCTTC. This chain connects TRBV28 to TRBJ1-2; D remains unclear. Germline CDR1 is MDHEN and CDR2 is SYDVKM. Trimming pared 5 bases from V and 5 bases from J, leaving 24 bases between. CDR3 length: 17 residues.

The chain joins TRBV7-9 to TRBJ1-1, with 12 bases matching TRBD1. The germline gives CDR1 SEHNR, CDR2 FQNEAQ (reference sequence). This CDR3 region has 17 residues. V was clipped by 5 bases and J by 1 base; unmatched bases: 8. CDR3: CASSLGTGGAQNTEAFF. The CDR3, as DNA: TGTGCCAGCAGCCTCGGGACAGGGGGCGCCCAGAACACTGAAGCTTTCTTT. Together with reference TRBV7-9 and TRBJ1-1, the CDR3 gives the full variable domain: DTGVSQNPRHKITKRGQNVTFRCDPISEHNRLYWYRQTLGQGPEFLTYFQNEAQLEKSRLLSDRFSAERPKGSFSTLEIQRTEQGDSAMYLCASSLGTGGAQNTEAFFGQGTRLTVV.

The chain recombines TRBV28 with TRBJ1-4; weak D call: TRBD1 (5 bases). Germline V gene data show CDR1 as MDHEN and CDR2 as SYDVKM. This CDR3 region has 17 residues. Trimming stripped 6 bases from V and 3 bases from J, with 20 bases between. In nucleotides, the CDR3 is TGTGCCAGCAGCTTCCCCGACAGCGGACTTTCTAATGAAAAACTGTTTTTT. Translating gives CASSFPDSGLSNEKLFF.

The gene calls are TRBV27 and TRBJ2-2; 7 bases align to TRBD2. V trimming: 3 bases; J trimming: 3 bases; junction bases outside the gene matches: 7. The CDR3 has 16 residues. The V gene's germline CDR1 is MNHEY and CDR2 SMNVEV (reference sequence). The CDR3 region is CASSFSSGTYTGELFF. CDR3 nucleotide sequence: TGTGCCAGCAGTTTCTCCAGCGGGACCTACACCGGGGAGCTGTTTTTT.

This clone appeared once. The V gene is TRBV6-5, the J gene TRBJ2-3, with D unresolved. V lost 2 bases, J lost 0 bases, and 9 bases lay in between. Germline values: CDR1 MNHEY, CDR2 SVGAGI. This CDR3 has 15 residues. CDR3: CASSYERFSTDTQYF. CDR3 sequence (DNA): TGTGCCAGCAGTTACGAGCGCTTTAGCACAGATACGCAGTATTTT.

In nucleotides, the CDR3 is TGTGCCAGTAGTATCCGGGACAGGGGACAGGCAGCTTTCTTT. Its translation is CASSIRDRGQAAFF. The chain has TRBV19 and TRBJ1-1; 10 positions agree with TRBD1. V gave up 3 bases and J gave up 10 bases; unmatched junction bases: 8. This CDR3 spans 14 amino acids. CDR1 LNHDA and CDR2 SQIVND come from the germline V gene (reference sequence).

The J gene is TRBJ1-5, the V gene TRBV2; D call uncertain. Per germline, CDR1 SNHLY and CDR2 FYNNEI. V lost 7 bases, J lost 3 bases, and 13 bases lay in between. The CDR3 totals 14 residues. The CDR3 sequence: CASMGFGLNQPQHF. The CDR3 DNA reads TGTGCCAGCATGGGTTTCGGTCTCAATCAGCCCCAGCATTTT.